This TCR beta chain was recovered during a study of glioma-infiltrating T cells. This clonotype was detected once. Its antigen is unknown. This may be a read error, as it is one base from a much larger clone. Amplification of TCR alpha and beta CDR3 regions from RNA used iRepertoire nested multiplex PCR. Tissue mRNA or PBMC total RNA, about 90-450 ng, went into one-step reverse transcription and amplification. Using its own MiXCR run on the multiplex PCR reads, TCRdb lists one record per CDR3 protein. The data show 90,000 or so distinct CDR3 sequences, 35% to 50% seen once. Overall study results and limits: Only very few CDR3 sequences appeared in both tissue and blood. Above-expected tissue-blood divergence occurred in all gliomas, most in low-grade ones.

Unmatched junction bases numbered 16, after V lost 4 bases and J lost 13 bases. The CDR3 sequence is 15 residues long. Germline CDR1 SGHNT, CDR2 YYREEE (reference sequence). The sequencing input was glioma tissue, nonneoplastic brain tissue, or PBMCs (not recorded which). V usage is TRBV5-4 and J usage is TRBJ2-1, with 8 bases aligning to TRBD1. This sequence was found in a human donor with low-grade glioma or glioblastoma, undergoing nonglioma brain surgery, or in good health (not recorded which). CDR3 in amino acids: CASSRDRMGQETQFF. For the CDR3, the DNA is TGTGCCAGCAGCCGGGACAGGATGGGGCAAGAGACCCAGTTCTTC.